The present entry profiles one T cell receptor beta chain with its context. The data are from a study of tumor-infiltrating lymphocytes in primary liver carcinoma. The germline gives CDR1 DFQATT, CDR2 SNEGSKA (reference sequence). J was trimmed by 2 bases and V by 8 bases; bases with no gene match: 6. The CDR3 runs to 13 residues. From unsorted bulk tissue weighing roughly 17-32 mg, DNA and RNA were co-extracted. Patients showed chronic HBV infection and an absence of prior treatment. TCR beta cDNA was reverse-transcribed from roughly 0.45 ug of total RNA. The reaction used a constant-region primer and ProtoScript II reverse transcriptase. Generation of the TCR beta libraries relied on three nested multiplex PCR rounds using slightly modified ARM-PCR. In the first two PCR rounds, TRBV1-TRBV30 forward primers were paired with a C-beta reverse primer, and each round lasted roughly 9 cycles. TCRdb reanalysed the multiplex PCR reads using MiXCR and keeps one entry per CDR3 protein. This sample has 95,000 to 150,000 distinct CDR3 sequences, with roughly 75% found just once.

The rearrangement uses TRBV20-1 and TRBJ2-1; 7 positions match TRBD2. This clonotype originated in a woman in her sixties or seventies with primary liver carcinoma and hepatitis B virus infection. The sample consisted of tumor-adjacent normal liver tissue. CDR3 region: CSTQRDAYNEQFF. In DNA, the CDR3 is TGCAGTACTCAGCGGGATGCCTACAATGAGCAGTTCTTC.